These T cell receptor beta chains were read from a single sample in a study of blood T cell repertoires in COVID-19. Clones were sequenced by immunoSEQ multiplex PCR, and TCRdb holds only the in-frame ones, with some missing. The repertoire consists of approximately 210,000 clones, with around 81% occurring once and the leading ten covering around 9%. Sequencing was done on a sample of PBMCs or T cells enriched from blood (not recorded which). All receptors derive from a woman aged 45-65 years with acute COVID-19. CDR3s include the opening cysteine and the closing phenylalanine or tryptophan. The order of the fields is J gene, clone size, D gene, V gene, CDR3 protein, CDR3 DNA. The D gene is left open where the match is weak. Size is omitted from some rows. Given values are once, few, many or a class for expanded clones.

TRBJ2-3 many - TRBV27 CASSPDTSTSTDTQYF TGTGCCAGCAGTCCAGATACTAGTACTAGCACAGATACGCAGTATTTT
TRBJ1-6 few - TRBV7-6 CASSRSGGNSPLHF TGTGCCAGCAGCCGGTCGGGTGGGAATTCACCCCTCCACTTT
TRBJ1-2 - - TRBV28 CASRVRDTANYGYTF TGTGCCAGCAGAGTCCGGGACACCGCTAACTATGGCTACACCTTC
TRBJ2-1 - TRBD2 TRBV3-1/TRBV3-2 CASRLLAGAVNEQFF TGTGCCAGCAGGCTACTAGCGGGAGCCGTTAATGAGCAGTTCTTC
TRBJ1-3 - - TRBV29-1 CSVERGRGVGNTIYF TGCAGCGTTGAAAGGGGCAGGGGAGTTGGAAACACCATATATTTT
TRBJ2-2 - TRBD2 TRBV29-1 CSAYGLAGAGELFF TGCAGCGCGTACGGACTAGCGGGAGCCGGGGAGCTGTTTTTT
TRBJ1-5 - - TRBV5-4 CASSLGGPNQPQHF TGTGCCAGCAGCTTGGGGGGGCCCAATCAGCCCCAGCATTTT
TRBJ1-1 - TRBD1 TRBV7-2 CASSRPNRGPEAFF TGTGCCAGCAGCCGGCCGAACAGGGGCCCTGAAGCTTTCTTT
TRBJ2-5 - - TRBV7-8 CASSSPGGPGQETQYF TGTGCCAGCAGCTCCCCTGGGGGCCCCGGCCAAGAGACCCAGTACTTC
TRBJ2-1 - - TRBV7-2 CASSLSTRYNEQFF TGTGCCAGCAGCTTATCCACTCGATACAATGAGCAGTTCTTC
TRBJ2-2 - - TRBV7-2 CASSLGPGELFF TGTGCCAGCAGCTTAGGGCCCGGGGAGCTGTTTTTT
TRBJ1-2 - - TRBV15 CATSAGGGYGYTF TGTGCCACCAGCGCTGGGGGGGGATATGGCTACACCTTC
TRBJ2-4 - TRBD1 TRBV18 CASSPSIGAGGAGTQNIQYF TGTGCCAGCTCACCATCTATCGGAGCAGGGGGCGCGGGGACCCAAAACATTCAGTACTTC
TRBJ1-6 - - TRBV19 CASSSPTGGSPLHF TGTGCCAGTAGTTCTCCGACGGGGGGGTCACCCCTCCACTTT
TRBJ2-1 - TRBD2 TRBV4-2 CASSQDSAGGGYNEQFF TGTGCCAGCAGCCAAGACTCGGCGGGAGGCGGGTACAATGAGCAGTTCTTC
TRBJ2-7 - - TRBV20-1 CSARQGSEQYF TGCAGTGCTAGACAGGGTTCCGAGCAGTACTTC
TRBJ1-4 once - TRBV4-1 CASSQDLATPNEKLFF TGCGCCAGCAGCCAAGATCTGGCAACCCCTAATGAAAAACTGTTTTTT
TRBJ1-5 - TRBD1 TRBV18 CASSPSTGLNQPQHF TGTGCCAGCTCACCTTCGACAGGGTTGAATCAGCCCCAGCATTTT
TRBJ1-3 - - TRBV6-1 CASSELDINPGNTIYF TGTGCCAGCAGTGAACTTGACATTAATCCTGGAAACACCATATATTTT
TRBJ1-5 many TRBD1 TRBV7-9 CASSSGQGKNQPQHF TGTGCCAGCAGTAGTGGACAGGGGAAGAATCAGCCCCAGCATTTT
TRBJ1-2 - - TRBV5-1 CASSYDAGSDGYTF TGCGCCAGCAGCTACGACGCGGGGAGTGATGGCTACACCTTC
TRBJ1-2 - - TRBV10-3 CAISEAREGGYTF TGTGCCATCAGTGAGGCCAGGGAGGGTGGCTACACCTTC
TRBJ2-4 many TRBD2 TRBV10-3 CAIASGGPAKNIQYF TGTGCCATCGCAAGCGGGGGCCCAGCCAAAAACATTCAGTACTTC
TRBJ2-7 - TRBD1 TRBV4-1 CASSQGGTGLSYEQYF TGCGCCAGCAGCCAAGGTGGGACAGGGTTATCCTACGAGCAGTACTTC
TRBJ2-7 - TRBD2 TRBV5-1 CASSLGPAGVYEQYF TGCGCCAGCAGCTTGGGACCAGCGGGGGTGTACGAGCAGTACTTC
TRBJ2-7 - TRBD1 TRBV4-1 CASSRGQAYEQYF TGCGCCAGCAGCCGAGGACAGGCCTACGAGCAGTACTTC
TRBJ2-7 - - TRBV28 CASSYEARDSYEQYF TGTGCCAGCAGTTACGAGGCCCGAGACTCCTACGAGCAGTACTTC
TRBJ1-5 many - TRBV5-1 CASSLEGAWGQPQHF TGCGCCAGCAGCTTGGAAGGGGCCTGGGGTCAGCCCCAGCATTTT
TRBJ2-6 - TRBD2 TRBV5-1 CPSSDRGGTISGANVLTF TGCCCCAGCAGCGACCGGGGGGGAACCATCTCTGGGGCCAACGTCCTGACTTTC
TRBJ2-7 - - TRBV18 CASSPKWATAEQYF TGTGCCAGCTCTCCCAAGTGGGCCACCGCCGAGCAGTACTTC
TRBJ2-1 - TRBD2 TRBV18 CASSQRGGGVGNEQFF TGTGCCAGCTCACAACGCGGGGGAGGCGTGGGGAATGAGCAGTTCTTC
TRBJ2-7 once - TRBV11-2 CASSHRQVTYEQYF TGTGCCAGCAGCCACCGACAGGTTACCTACGAGCAGTACTTC
TRBJ1-1 - - TRBV7-2 CASSLEAGSWTEAFF TGTGCCAGCAGCTTAGAAGCAGGGTCGTGGACTGAAGCTTTCTTT
TRBJ2-7 - TRBD2 TRBV23-1 CASSRPPGLAGYEQYF TGCGCCAGCAGTAGACCTCCGGGACTAGCGGGGTACGAGCAGTACTTC
TRBJ1-1 - - TRBV10-3 CAISRQASTEAFF TGTGCCATCAGCAGACAGGCTTCCACTGAAGCTTTCTTT
TRBJ2-6 - TRBD2 TRBV5-4 CASSLAASGSSGANVLTF TGTGCCAGCAGCTTGGCGGCTAGCGGGAGCTCTGGGGCCAACGTCCTGACTTTC
TRBJ2-6 - TRBD1 TRBV27 CASRGQGAGANVLTF TGTGCCAGCAGGGGACAGGGGGCTGGGGCCAACGTCCTGACTTTC
TRBJ2-1 - - TRBV2 CASRIQKSGKQFF TGTGCCAGCAGAATTCAGAAATCTGGCAAGCAGTTCTTC
TRBJ2-1 - - TRBV27 CASSLIGGEQFF TGTGCCAGCAGTTTGATCGGGGGTGAGCAGTTCTTC
TRBJ2-1 once TRBD2 TRBV28 CASSSWGLAGSYNEQFF TGTGCCAGCAGTTCTTGGGGACTAGCGGGTTCCTACAATGAGCAGTTCTTC
TRBJ1-1 once - TRBV27 CASSPRSLNTEAFF TGTGCCAGCAGTCCTCGTTCCTTGAACACTGAAGCTTTCTTT
TRBJ2-7 - - TRBV18 CASSPYQDFTYEQYF TGTGCCAGCTCACCGTATCAGGACTTCACGTACGAGCAGTACTTC
TRBJ2-1 - - TRBV29-1 CSGLQGSSYNEQFF TGCAGCGGGTTACAGGGTAGCTCCTACAATGAGCAGTTCTTC
TRBJ1-1 - - TRBV18 CASSPRDTSMAFF TGTGCCAGCTCACCCCGAGACACCAGTATGGCTTTCTTT
TRBJ1-4 few - TRBV28 CASSFSGQGEKLFF TGTGCCAGCAGTTTCTCGGGTCAGGGTGAAAAACTGTTTTTT
TRBJ2-1 - TRBD2 TRBV5-1 CASSLVVTSGNHNEQFF TGCGCCAGCAGCTTGGTCGTAACTAGCGGAAATCACAATGAGCAGTTCTTC
TRBJ2-7 - - TRBV12-5 CASGPPPTGIFYEQYF TGTGCTAGTGGTCCTCCCCCGACAGGTATATTCTACGAGCAGTACTTC
TRBJ1-1 once - TRBV21-1 CASSLFTTGVAEAFF TGTGCCAGCAGCCTCTTTACGACGGGGGTCGCTGAAGCTTTCTTT
TRBJ2-1 - - TRBV24-1 CATSDPFYNEQFF TGTGCCACCAGTGATCCTTTCTACAATGAGCAGTTCTTC
TRBJ2-1 many TRBD2 TRBV7-3 CASSPRTSGRAGNNEQFF TGTGCCAGCAGCCCCCGGACTAGCGGGAGGGCCGGGAACAATGAGCAGTTCTTC